Listed below are T cell receptor beta chains from one sample, sequenced in a study of blood T cell repertoires in COVID-19. Only in-frame clones appear in the TCRdb table, and some are missing; sequencing was by immunoSEQ multiplex PCR. The table lists roughly 150,000 clones, roughly 78% of them singletons. Sequencing input: PBMCs or T cells enriched from blood (not recorded which). Receptor source: a woman in her 70s in a cohort exposed to, infected with or recovered from COVID-19 (not recorded which). The CDR3 runs from the conserved cysteine through the conserved F or W. The D gene is left open where the match is weak. Clone size, where shown, is once, few, many, or a class for clones that have expanded.

d_gene	abundance	j_gene	v_gene	CDR3nt	CDR3aa
-	-	TRBJ1-2	TRBV10-3	TGTGCCATCAGTGAGTCGAACACCCCTGGCGGCTACACCTTC	CAISESNTPGGYTF
-	-	TRBJ1-2	TRBV7-9	TGTGCCAGCAGCTTTCTGGTCGGGGTCGGCTACACCTTC	CASSFLVGVGYTF
-	-	TRBJ1-6	TRBV12-3/TRBV12-4	TGTGCCAGCAGCCCAGCCCTCAGGTCCACCCTCCACTTT	CASSPALRSTLHF
-	few	TRBJ1-1	TRBV11-2	TGTGCCAGCAAGCTGTCGGGAGGAATGAACACTGAAGCTTTCTTT	CASKLSGGMNTEAFF
-	-	TRBJ2-2	TRBV5-4	TGTGCCAGCAGCTTGGCGGCTAGGGGTGCCGGGGAGCTGTTTTTT	CASSLAARGAGELFF
TRBD1	-	TRBJ2-1	TRBV24-1	TGTGCCACCAGTGAAGGGACAGGGGAGGCCTCCTACAATGAGCAGTTCTTC	CATSEGTGEASYNEQFF
-	once	TRBJ2-7	TRBV27	TGTGCCAGCAGTTTAACAGGGAGCTCCTACGAGCAGTACTTC	CASSLTGSSYEQYF
-	-	TRBJ2-7	TRBV4-1	TGCGCCAGCAGCCAAGATTATACCTACAGGGAGCAGTACTTC	CASSQDYTYREQYF
TRBD2	-	TRBJ2-3	TRBV4-2	TGTGCCAGCAGCCACATTTTACCGGGACTAGCGGGAGGGAGGGACACAGATACGCAGTATTTT	CASSHILPGLAGGRDTDTQYF
-	once	TRBJ2-6	TRBV19	TGTGCCAGTAGTTTGGAGTATGGGGCCAACGTCCTGACTTTC	CASSLEYGANVLTF
TRBD1	-	TRBJ1-3	TRBV7-9	TGTGCCAGCAGCTCCAAAAAAATGGTGCAGGGGGACCGGTACACCATATATTTT	CASSSKKMVQGDRYTIYF
TRBD1	-	TRBJ1-5	TRBV19	TGTGCCAGTAGTAAAAGACAGGGGGCCTACAATCAGCCCCAGCATTTT	CASSKRQGAYNQPQHF
-	-	TRBJ1-1	TRBV4-2	TGTGCCAGCAGCCCAGGTGCAGGGTTGGGCACTGAAGCTTTCTTT	CASSPGAGLGTEAFF
-	-	TRBJ1-4	TRBV5-1	TGCGCCAGCAGCTTCCGGGACTCCGAAAAACTGTTTTTT	CASSFRDSEKLFF
-	-	TRBJ2-7	TRBV27	TGTGCCAGCAGTACCGTAACTAGCAACTACGAGCAGTACTTC	CASSTVTSNYEQYF
TRBD1	-	TRBJ2-2	TRBV5-1	TGCGCCAGCAGCCTGGACAGGGGGAACACCGGGGAGCTGTTTTTT	CASSLDRGNTGELFF
TRBD2	-	TRBJ2-1	TRBV7-9	TGTGCCAGCAGCTTAGCGAATCCGACTAGCGGGAGCTTGCAGTTCTTC	CASSLANPTSGSLQFF
-	-	TRBJ1-2	TRBV9	TGTGCCAGCAGCGTAGGGACAGACTCCTCTAACTATGGCTACACCTTC	CASSVGTDSSNYGYTF
TRBD2	-	TRBJ2-7	TRBV19	TGTGCCAGTAGTAAGCGGGAGGCCGGTAAGCAGTACTTC	CASSKREAGKQYF
TRBD1	-	TRBJ2-7	TRBV7-6	TGTGCCAGCAGCTTATCGGGACAGGGGGTTTCCTACGAGCAGTACTTC	CASSLSGQGVSYEQYF
-	few	TRBJ2-7	TRBV6-5	TGTGCCAGCAGATCCAGGGGATACGAGCAGTACTTC	CASRSRGYEQYF
-	few	TRBJ2-3	TRBV20-1	TGCAGTGCCAGTCTACTCACCGATACGCAGTATTTT	CSASLLTDTQYF
TRBD1	-	TRBJ2-1	TRBV29-1	TGCAGCGGATCCTTCGACAGGGGGAGCGCCGATGAGCAGTTCTTC	CSGSFDRGSADEQFF
TRBD2	-	TRBJ2-1	TRBV7-2	TGTGCCAGCAGCTTAGTCGGGCTAGCGGGGGAGCAGTTCTTC	CASSLVGLAGEQFF
-	-	TRBJ1-4	TRBV4-1	TGCGCCAGCAGCCGACAAATGACAGGAAATGAAAAACTGTTTTTT	CASSRQMTGNEKLFF
TRBD1	-	TRBJ2-3	TRBV28	TGTGCCAGCAGTTCATCGGGACAGCGACCAGATACGCAGTATTTT	CASSSSGQRPDTQYF
-	-	TRBJ1-3	TRBV20-1	TGCAGTGCTAGTCTCAGGGGTTTCAGGAACACCATATATTTT	CSASLRGFRNTIYF
TRBD2	-	TRBJ2-5	TRBV27	TGTGCCAGCAGTGGTTCGAGGGGAGGGAGGGAGACCCAGTACTTC	CASSGSRGGRETQYF
TRBD2	many	TRBJ2-7	TRBV28	TGTGCCAGCACACCAACTAGCGGGAGTTGGTACGAGCAGTACTTC	CASTPTSGSWYEQYF
-	-	TRBJ2-7	TRBV19	TGTGCCAGTAGTATAAGTGGTGCAGGGGCCAGTTCCACCTACGAGCAGTACTTC	CASSISGAGASSTYEQYF
TRBD1	-	TRBJ1-2	TRBV2	TGTGCCAGCAGTGGAAAGGACAGGGATGAGTTTGGCTACACCTTC	CASSGKDRDEFGYTF
-	-	TRBJ1-2	TRBV5-4	TGTGCCAGCAGCTTGGAGGCAGGGAAGAGCTATGGCTACACCTTC	CASSLEAGKSYGYTF
-	-	TRBJ2-5	TRBV15	TGTGCCACCAGCAGAGAGGGCCGTCCGAAAGAGACCCAGTACTTC	CATSREGRPKETQYF
-	-	TRBJ1-2	TRBV4-2	TGTGCCAGCAGCCATGAGGTCCGGGATGGCTACACCTTC	CASSHEVRDGYTF
TRBD1	-	TRBJ2-1	TRBV5-8	TGTGCCAGCAGCTCCGGGACAGCTACCTACAATGAGCAGTTCTTC	CASSSGTATYNEQFF
-	-	TRBJ1-2	TRBV12-3/TRBV12-4	TGTGCCAGCAGTTTTAGCGTTAACTATGGCTACACCTTC	CASSFSVNYGYTF
-	-	TRBJ1-5	TRBV24-1	TGTGCCACCCAGGCCTATAGCAATCAGCCCCAGCATTTT	CATQAYSNQPQHF
TRBD1	-	TRBJ1-4	TRBV18	TGTGCCAGCTCACGAGCGCCGCCAGGGGGCATTGGTGAAAAACTGTTTTTT	CASSRAPPGGIGEKLFF
-	-	TRBJ2-7	TRBV30	TGTGCCTGGAGTGTACTTTACGAGCAGTACTTC	CAWSVLYEQYF
-	-	TRBJ1-6	TRBV5-6	TGTGCCAGCAGCCTATTGGTGGGGCATAATTCACCCCTCCACTTT	CASSLLVGHNSPLHF
-	-	TRBJ1-5	TRBV2	TGTGCCAGCAGTGGGGGGGGAAATCAGCCCCAGCATTTT	CASSGGGNQPQHF
TRBD1	-	TRBJ2-2	TRBV28	TGTGCCAGCAGACCCTCCCGGGACAGGGAAAGTTCTAATCCAAACACCGGGGAGCTGTTTTTT	CASRPSRDRESSNPNTGELFF
TRBD1	-	TRBJ2-7	TRBV24-1	TGTGCCACCAGTGATGCCGGGACAGGGGGCATCGACGAGCAGTACTTC	CATSDAGTGGIDEQYF
-	-	TRBJ2-2	TRBV3-1/TRBV3-2	TGTGCCAGCAGCCAGGGGGGCGGGGAGCTGTTTTTT	CASSQGGGELFF
TRBD1	-	TRBJ2-1	TRBV11-2	TGTGCCAGCAGCTTAGAGGGACAGAGGCCAAATGAGCAGTTCTTC	CASSLEGQRPNEQFF
-	-	TRBJ1-1	TRBV7-2	TGTGCCAGCAGCCGTATTCTAAGCACTGAAGCTTTCTTT	CASSRILSTEAFF
-	-	TRBJ2-3	TRBV4-1	TGCGCCAGCAGCCAACTTTGGGCTGGGGATACGCAGTATTTT	CASSQLWAGDTQYF
-	-	TRBJ2-5	TRBV18	TGTGCCAGCTCACCTAGTTCAGGGTCGGAGACCCAGTACTTC	CASSPSSGSETQYF
-	-	TRBJ1-2	TRBV18	TGTGCCAGCTCACCCGCCCGGACAGCTAACTATGGCTACACCTTC	CASSPARTANYGYTF
-	-	TRBJ1-5	TRBV7-8	TGTGCCAGCAGCTTAGGGACAGCCTCCAATCAGCCCCAGCATTTT	CASSLGTASNQPQHF
TRBD2	once	TRBJ2-3	TRBV7-8	TGTGCCAGCAGCTTACGTCGGCTAGCGGGAGGAGATACGCAGTATTTT	CASSLRRLAGGDTQYF
-	-	TRBJ2-1	TRBV6-5	TGTGCCAGCATCTGGAGCTTGAACAATGAGCAGTTCTTC	CASIWSLNNEQFF
-	-	TRBJ2-7	TRBV28	TGTGCCAGCACCGAGTCCCCATCTTACGAGCAGTACTTC	CASTESPSYEQYF
-	-	TRBJ1-5	TRBV24-1	TGTGCCACCAGTGATTTCGGGCAGCCCCAGCATTTT	CATSDFGQPQHF
-	-	TRBJ1-6	TRBV6-6	TGTGCCAGCAGTACACACCTCAATAATTCACCCCTCCACTTT	CASSTHLNNSPLHF